Shown below are 26 T cell receptor beta chains from a single sample sequenced in a study of human T cells and chemical hapten exposure. TCRdb reanalysed the RACE reads using MiXCR and keeps one entry per CDR3 protein. The table lists 360,000 or so distinct CDR3 sequences, around 6% of them singletons. Time point denoted: patch test 2, 6 weeks after DPC sensitization. Treatment: therapeutic diphenylcyclopropenone sensitization with weekly scalp DPC. Here the sequenced sample was whole blood, taken in connection with sensitization to the hapten diphenylcyclopropenone (DPC). Receptor source: a woman aged 18 to 35 with alopecia areata. Some clones in this sample may be carry-over from other donors' samples.

This clonotype occurred many times. This chain connects TRBV5-5 to TRBJ2-1; 8 bases line up with TRBD1. Germline CDR1 reads SGHKS; CDR2 reads YYEKEE (reference sequence). This CDR3 has 14 residues. V shed 4 bases, J shed 8 bases, and the junction held 8 bases outside the gene matches. In DNA, the CDR3 is TGTGCCAGCAGCCGGACAGGGTACTTCGATGAGCAGTTCTTC. Its translation is CASSRTGYFDEQFF.

This clonotype was counted only a few times. The V and J genes are TRBV6-6 and TRBJ1-4; D remains unclear. The CDR3 is made up of 16 amino acids. V was cut by 2 bases and J by 8 bases, with 18 bases left in between. From germline, CDR1 is MNHNY and CDR2 SVGAGI (reference sequence). For the CDR3, the DNA is TGTGCCAGCAGTTACGATCCGGGGAGGCCCAGGGAAAAACTGTTTTTT. Translated, it gives CASSYDPGRPREKLFF.

This chain uses TRBV12-3 or TRBV12-4 with TRBJ2-2; perhaps TRBD2 as D (5 bases). Between the trimmed V and J ends, which lost 5 bases and 8 bases, there was a span of 12 bases. This CDR3 has 13 amino acids. DNA for the CDR3: TGTGCCAGCAGTACGGCATCGGGGGGGGAGCTGTTTTTT. It yields the protein CASSTASGGELFF.

This chain links TRBV15 with TRBJ2-7, with D tentatively TRBD1 (5 bases). CDR3 size: 17 residues. The V and J ends lost 1 base and 5 bases respectively, with 21 bases between them. Germline values: CDR1 LNHNV, CDR2 YYDKDF (reference sequence). The CDR3 coding sequence is TGTGCCACCAGCAGAGCCGCAGGGTTTGATCTTGAGGACGAGCAGTACTTC. It is translated as CATSRAAGFDLEDEQYF.

In its sample, this clonotype was seen many times. V gene TRBV7-8 combines with J gene TRBJ1-1, with 9 bases identical to TRBD1. The CDR3 sequence is 14 residues long. Germline lookup yields CDR1 SGHVS and CDR2 FQNEAQ. Germline trimming cut 5 bases from V and 10 bases from J; bases unmatched to any gene: 11. CDR3 bases: TGTGCCAGCAGCCTACACGGGACAGGGAGGGGAGCTTTCTTT. Amino acids: CASSLHGTGRGAFF.

The table lists this clonotype with many counts. The chain uses TRBV7-8 and TRBJ1-1; possible D gene TRBD1, 5 bases. The CDR3 contains 13 residues. Germline V gene sequence: CDR1 SGHVS, CDR2 FQNEAQ. Deletions cut 4 bases from V and 10 bases from J, with 16 bases between. The CDR3 region has the DNA TGTGCCAGCAGCTACGACACAAGGGGTGGAGCTTTCTTT. As protein: CASSYDTRGGAFF.

The chain joins TRBV21-1 to TRBJ2-5; TRBD2 is the table's D call and was not checked against the DNA. TRBV21-1 is shown as a pseudogene. This CDR3 is 20 amino acids long. CDR3 residues: CASSKVSLFASGGFQETQYF. CDR3 coding DNA: TGTGCCAGCAGCAAAGTCTCCCTGTTCGCTAGCGGGGGATTTCAAGAGACCCAGTACTTC.

The chain joins TRBV5-1 to TRBJ1-4; D is perhaps TRBD1 (5 bases). Trimming left V 4 bases short and J 3 bases short, with 10 bases between. The CDR3 extends over 14 amino acids. CDR1 and CDR2 from the germline V gene are SGHRS and YFSETQ. As DNA, the CDR3 is TGCGCCAGCAGCACCGGGGCATCTAATGAAAAACTGTTTTTT. Translation: CASSTGASNEKLFF.

The chain links TRBV4-3 to TRBJ2-3, with D hard to call. The germline CDR1 and CDR2 sequences are LGHNA and YSLEER. V lost 0 bases, J lost 9 bases, and 16 bases lay in between. CDR3 length equals 15 residues. CDR3 protein: CASSQDRTTDPTQYF. CDR3 DNA sequence: TGCGCCAGCAGCCAAGATCGGACGACGGACCCCACGCAGTATTTT.

To note about this clonotype: It may be a read error: a sequence one base away is much more abundant. This chain joins TRBV9 and TRBJ1-6; the D gene is possibly TRBD1 (6 bases). Germline CDR1 and CDR2: SGDLS and YYNGEE. This CDR3 contains 16 residues. CDR3 coding DNA: TGTGCCAACAGCGTAGAGGAAGTCAGGGGAAATTCACCCCTCCACTTT. As protein: CANSVEEVRGNSPLHF.

This clonotype was detected ten times or more. The chain joins TRBV29-1 to TRBJ1-1; TRBD1 agrees at 9 bases. The length of the CDR3 is 14 residues. With V trimmed by 6 bases and J by 4 bases, 9 bases remained unmatched. Germline CDR1 SQVTM, CDR2 ANQGSEA. The CDR3 DNA reads TGCAGCGTCCTTTTGACAGGGGGAAGCACTGAAGCTTTCTTT. Translating it yields CSVLLTGGSTEAFF. The full variable domain, with the rest looked up from reference TRBV29-1 and TRBJ1-1, is SAVISQKPSRDICQRGTSLTIQCQVDSQVTMMFWYRQQPGQSLTLIATANQGSEATYESGFVIDKFPISRPNLTFSTLTVSNMSPEDSSIYLCSVLLTGGSTEAFFGQGTRLTVV.

The chain recombines TRBV5-8 with TRBJ1-5; D not resolved. V was clipped by 3 bases and J by 0 bases, with 10 bases between them. Germline lookup yields CDR1 SGHTS and CDR2 YDEGEE. This CDR3 region has 15 residues. This chain's CDR3 is CASSWGPDSNQPQHF. CDR3 nucleotide sequence: TGTGCCAGCAGCTGGGGTCCGGATAGCAATCAGCCCCAGCATTTT.

Sample share makes this clonotype medium-sized. The chain links TRBV27 to TRBJ2-1; possibly TRBD1 or TRBD2 for D (5 bases each). V was clipped by 1 base and J by 5 bases, with 9 bases between them. The germline V gene encodes CDR1 MNHEY and CDR2 SMNVEV (reference sequence). This CDR3 has 14 amino acids. For the CDR3, the DNA is TGTGCCAGCAGTTTATTCGAGGGGAACAATGAGCAGTTCTTC. Translating gives CASSLFEGNNEQFF.

This sequence joins TRBV15 and TRBJ2-1, with 9 bases that match TRBD1. This CDR3 contains 15 residues. The ends lost 8 bases at V and 4 bases at J; junction bases unmatched: 9. Germline V gene data show CDR1 as LNHNV and CDR2 as YYDKDF (reference sequence). The DNA of the CDR3 is TGTGCCACCTCGCAAGGGACAGGGATTTACAATGAGCAGTTCTTC. Protein: CATSQGTGIYNEQFF.

This clonotype has a handful of counts. The V call is TRBV3-1, the J call TRBJ2-3; unclear D gene. Looked up from germline, CDR1 is LGHDT and CDR2 is YNNKEL (reference sequence). Trimming took 4 bases from V and 0 from J, leaving 14 bases between them. The CDR3 runs 16 residues. CDR3: CASSPPAAESTDTQYF. In nucleotides, the CDR3 is TGTGCCAGCAGCCCCCCCGCGGCGGAAAGCACAGATACGCAGTATTTT.

This chain joins TRBV4-1 and TRBJ2-1, with a weak D call TRBD2 (6 bases). Germline V gene sequence: CDR1 MGHRA, CDR2 YSYEKL. V lost 1 base to trimming and J lost 1 base, with 20 bases between them. The length of the CDR3 is 19 residues. The CDR3 nucleotides read TGCGCCAGCAGCCAAGGGGTCCTCTTTACCGGGGGTTCCTACAATGAGCAGTTCTTC. Its protein product is CASSQGVLFTGGSYNEQFF.

This clonotype was found many times. The chain couples TRBV6-1 to TRBJ1-5, with D perhaps matching TRBD1 (5 bases). The germline gives CDR1 MNHNS, CDR2 SASEGT. V was trimmed by 6 bases and J by 9 bases, leaving 18 bases between them. The CDR3 covers 14 residues. CDR3 nucleotide sequence: TGTGCCAGCAGGTCCGGGACCCCGATCACGCCCCAGCATTTT. It translates to CASRSGTPITPQHF.

This clonotype came up many times. The genes are TRBV7-9 and TRBJ2-7, with TRBD1 identical over 7 bases. The CDR3 covers 15 residues. Germline V gives CDR1 SEHNR, CDR2 FQNEAQ (reference sequence). V was clipped by 8 bases and J by 7 bases; unmatched bases: 17. CDR3 nucleotide sequence: TGTGCCAGCGGCGGTGGGGGACAGACCCTAGAGGAGCAGTACTTC. This gives the protein CASGGGGQTLEEQYF.

This chain uses TRBV6-1 with TRBJ1-5; 7 bases are shared with TRBD1. In germline, CDR1 is MNHNS, CDR2 SASEGT. The J segment lost 0 bases and the V segment lost 11 bases, leaving 4 bases of the junction unmatched. The CDR3 runs 13 residues. This chain's CDR3 is CAGGTASNQPQHF. The CDR3 nucleotides are TGTGCCGGAGGGACAGCTAGCAATCAGCCCCAGCATTTT.

In its sample, this clonotype was seen many times. CDR3 sequence (DNA): TGCAGTGCCCAACAGGGCAATAGCAATCAGCCCCAGCATTTT. Translation gives CSAQQGNSNQPQHF. The J gene is TRBJ1-5, the V gene TRBV20-1; D possibly corresponds to TRBD1 (6 bases). V was trimmed by 6 bases and J by 0 bases, leaving 12 bases between them. This CDR3 comprises 14 residues. Looked up from germline, CDR1 is DFQATT and CDR2 is SNEGSKA (reference sequence).

This clonotype was counted many times. CDR3: CASSVTGRLDGYTF. The CDR3 DNA reads TGTGCCAGCAGCGTGACAGGGAGGTTGGATGGCTACACCTTC. The rearrangement links TRBV9 to TRBJ1-2, with 7 bases matching TRBD1. Trimming took 2 bases from V and 6 from J; bases not matched to a gene: 7. Germline lookup yields CDR1 SGDLS and CDR2 YYNGEE. The CDR3 sequence is 14 residues long.

V is TRBV6-1 and J is TRBJ2-5; 7 bases agree with TRBD2. Germline CDR1 reads MNHNS; CDR2 reads SASEGT. This CDR3 has 19 residues. Trimming at V came to 6 bases and at J to 0 bases, leaving 19 bases not matched to a gene. The CDR3 loop is CASRGLAGPLRPYQETQYF. CDR3 DNA sequence: TGTGCCAGCAGGGGATTAGCGGGCCCACTCCGTCCCTACCAAGAGACCCAGTACTTC.

CDR3 DNA sequence: TGTGCCAGCAGCGCTCGCCCAGCAGATACGCAGTATTTT. Translated, it gives CASSARPADTQYF. The gene calls are TRBV7-9 and TRBJ2-3; D is unclear. The CDR3 is 13 residues long. The ends were cut back, 5 bases at V and 4 bases at J, with 10 bases in the middle. Germline CDR1 reads SEHNR; CDR2 reads FQNEAQ (reference sequence). Supplemented by reference TRBV7-9 and TRBJ2-3, the full variable domain reads DTGVSQNPRHKITKRGQNVTFRCDPISEHNRLYWYRQTLGQGPEFLTYFQNEAQLEKSRLLSDRFSAERPKGSFSTLEIQRTEQGDSAMYLCASSARPADTQYFGPGTRLTVL.

The sample holds a few counts of this clonotype. CDR3 amino acids: CSAEVGTGDGYTF. In DNA, the CDR3 is TGCAGTGCTGAGGTCGGGACAGGGGATGGCTACACCTTC. The chain recombines TRBV20-1 with TRBJ1-2, with 10 bases that match TRBD1. Unmatched junction bases numbered 6, after V lost 5 bases and J lost 6 bases. The CDR3 has 13 residues. Germline values: CDR1 DFQATT, CDR2 SNEGSKA (reference sequence).

This clonotype was picked up many times. The chain is built from TRBV4-1 and TRBJ2-5; weak D call: TRBD1 (5 bases). In germline, CDR1 is MGHRA, CDR2 YSYEKL. V was shortened by 1 base and J by 3 bases, with 12 bases between the two germline ends. This CDR3 is 15 amino acids long. The CDR3 loop is CASSQVPDTKETQYF. CDR3 sequence (DNA): TGCGCCAGCAGCCAAGTTCCGGACACCAAAGAGACCCAGTACTTC.

This clonotype was seen more than once but under ten times. The chain uses TRBV5-1 and TRBJ2-1; 9 bases agree with TRBD2. The CDR3 is made up of 15 amino acids. The J segment lost 5 bases and the V segment lost 4 bases, leaving 7 bases of the junction unmatched. Germline loops: CDR1 SGHRS, CDR2 YFSETQ. CDR3 bases: TGCGCCAGCAGCCGCAGCGGGGGGCCCCACAATGAGCAGTTCTTC. Its protein product is CASSRSGGPHNEQFF.